The sequence of this TCR beta chain was determined in a study of metastatic and nonmetastatic thyroid tumors. TCRdb called clones again from the PCR reads with MiXCR. Altogether about 21,000 clones are present, about 20% being singletons, with the ten largest covering roughly 7.8%. Thyroid surgery was preceded by no treatment in any patient. The germline CDR1 and CDR2 sequences are SGHTA and FQGTGA. Trimming took 5 bases from V and 0 from J, leaving 11 bases between them. The length of the CDR3 is 15 residues. The sequenced sample consisted of adjacent normal tissue. The sequence was collected from a female donor with papillary thyroid cancer or a benign thyroid nodule (not recorded which). Some clones in this sample may be carry-over from other donors' samples. The chain combines TRBV7-3 with TRBJ2-1; weak D call: TRBD2 (6 bases). The CDR3 DNA follows: TGTGCCAGCAGCCTAGCGACGAGCTCCTACAATGAGCAGTTCTTC. Its translation is CASSLATSSYNEQFF.